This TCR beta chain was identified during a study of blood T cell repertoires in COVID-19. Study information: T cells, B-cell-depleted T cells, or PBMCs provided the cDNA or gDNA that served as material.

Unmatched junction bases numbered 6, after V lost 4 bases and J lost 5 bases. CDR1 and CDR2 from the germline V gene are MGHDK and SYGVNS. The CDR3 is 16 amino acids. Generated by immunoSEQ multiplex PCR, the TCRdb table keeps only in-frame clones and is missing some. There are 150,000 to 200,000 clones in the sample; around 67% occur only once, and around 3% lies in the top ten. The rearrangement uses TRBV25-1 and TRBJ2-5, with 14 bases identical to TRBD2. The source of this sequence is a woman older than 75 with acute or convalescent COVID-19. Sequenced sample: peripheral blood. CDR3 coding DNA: TGTGCCAGCAGTGCCGGGACTAGCGGGAGCGACGAGACCCAGTACTTC. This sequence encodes CASSAGTSGSDETQYF.